Below are 27 T cell receptor beta chains sequenced from a single sample in a study of cytomegalovirus exposure and HLA in healthy donors (dated by TCRdb to 2016 to 2017). Libraries were constructed by the immunoSEQ multiplex PCR assay. The multiplex PCR relied on a mix of 60 forward primers for TCR Vbeta segments and 13 reverse primers for TCR Jbeta segments. TCRdb took this table from immuneACCESS and kept in-frame rearrangements with V and J called. Such tables lack part of the clones; where checked against another copy, unresolved V genes explain under half of the gap, and the rest is unexplained. This sample is represented by about 110,000 clones; about 80% of them were singletons. Clones ranked in the top ten supply 2.5% to 3% of the sample. The sample comprised PBMCs. The receptors here all came from an older woman in good health and CMV-seropositive.

A note on this clone: At one end the junction does not follow the germline gene, possibly because of a read error. CDR3 DNA: TGCAGCGTTGCAGGGGGCTGGGGAGTGAACACTGACGCTTTCTTT. Encoded protein: CSVAGGWGVNTDAFF. The chain recombines TRBV29-1 with TRBJ1-1, with 8 nucleotides matching TRBD1. The CDR3 loop spans 15 amino acids. The germline V gene has CDR1 SQVTM and CDR2 ANQGSEA.

The chain combines TRBV27 with TRBJ1-5; no clear D. This CDR3 is built from 14 residues. The germline V and J ends were trimmed by 3 bases and 0 bases, with 6 bases remaining between them. Germline V gene sequence: CDR1 MNHEY, CDR2 SMNVEV (reference sequence). CDR3 protein: CASSFYNSNQPQHF. The CDR3 coding sequence is TGTGCCAGCAGTTTTTATAATAGCAATCAGCCCCAGCATTTT.

V gene TRBV6-5 combines with J gene TRBJ1-2, with 9 positions matching TRBD1. The CDR3 consists of 14 residues. With 2 bases clipped from V and 6 bases from J, the junction kept 4 bases outside the gene matches. Germline CDR1 reads MNHEY; CDR2 reads SVGAGI. The CDR3 region is CASSYRGQGDGYTF. The CDR3 coding sequence is TGTGCCAGCAGTTACCGGGGACAGGGAGATGGCTACACCTTC.

V gene TRBV18 combines with J gene TRBJ2-7; TRBD2 might be the D (6 bases). This CDR3 contains 15 residues. V was cut by 1 base and J by 2 bases, with 12 bases left in between. Germline values: CDR1 KGHSH, CDR2 LQKENI. The CDR3 bases are TGTGCCAGCTCACCACGCATGGGGGGACCCTACGAGCAGTACTTC. Its translation: CASSPRMGGPYEQYF.

V usage is TRBV13 and J usage is TRBJ2-3, with TRBD2 identical over 10 bases. Germline CDR1 PRHDT, CDR2 FYEKMQ (reference sequence). CDR3 length equals 20 residues. J gave up 2 bases and V 0 bases, and 14 bases lay outside the gene matches. In DNA form, the CDR3 reads TGTGCCAGCAGCTTAGGCAGGGTGGTCAGCGGGAGGGGCCCCACAGATACGCAGTATTTT. As protein: CASSLGRVVSGRGPTDTQYF.

The chain uses TRBV6-5 and TRBJ2-5; no clear D gene. The DNA end favors TRBJ2-7, so the J call may be wrong. The CDR3 consists of 13 residues. The germline CDR1 and CDR2 sequences are MNHEY and SVGAGI. In DNA form, the CDR3 reads TGTGCCAGCAGTTACAGTGGCCACTACGAGCAGTACTTC. Its translation: CASSYSGHYEQYF.

The V gene is TRBV7-9, the J gene TRBJ2-7; 7 bases are a match to TRBD1. Germline V gene sequence: CDR1 SEHNR, CDR2 FQNEAQ (reference sequence). The CDR3 has 16 residues. Trimming at V came to 5 bases and at J to 6 bases, leaving 16 bases not matched to a gene. CDR3 in amino acids: CASSDRQGLPRGEQYF. The DNA for the CDR3 is TGTGCCAGCAGCGACAGACAGGGCCTTCCCCGGGGCGAGCAGTACTTC.

V and J are TRBV2 and TRBJ2-7, with 10 bases lining up with TRBD2. The trim removed 8 bases at V and 5 bases at J, leaving 30 bases unmatched. This CDR3 has 21 residues. CDR1 is SNHLY, CDR2 FYNNEI, per germline. CDR3 bases: TGTGCCAGCCGATGGACAGGCTCCCCCGAGGGGCCTAGCGGGAGACTGGACGAGCAGTACTTC. Translated: CASRWTGSPEGPSGRLDEQYF.

This clone was found once. This chain links TRBV6-6 with TRBJ1-1, with D unresolved. Trimming left V 9 bases short and J 5 bases short, with 10 bases between. The V gene's germline CDR1 is MNHNY and CDR2 SVGAGI (reference sequence). The CDR3 contains 11 residues. The CDR3 reads CASLQRTEAFF. The CDR3 DNA reads TGTGCCAGTTTACAGAGAACTGAAGCTTTCTTT.

The gene calls are TRBV29-1 and TRBJ2-1, with 8 bases lining up with TRBD2. The CDR3 is 14 residues long. Trimming at V came to 4 bases and at J to 4 bases, leaving 6 bases not matched to a gene. Germline V gives CDR1 SQVTM, CDR2 ANQGSEA. The CDR3 region has the DNA TGCAGCGTTGGAGCGGGAGTGCATTACAATGAGCAGTTCTTC. Amino acids: CSVGAGVHYNEQFF.

The chain couples TRBV28 to TRBJ2-1; 9 positions match TRBD2. With 4 bases clipped from V and 7 bases from J, the junction kept 11 bases outside the gene matches. Germline CDR1 and CDR2: MDHEN and SYDVKM. The CDR3 totals 16 residues. CDR3: CASSSTSGRIRNEQFF. Here the CDR3 DNA reads TGTGCCAGCAGTTCGACAAGCGGGAGGATACGGAATGAGCAGTTCTTC. Full variable domain (missing parts from reference TRBV28 and TRBJ2-1): DVKVTQSSRYLVKRTGEKVFLECVQDMDHENMFWYRQDPGLGLRLIYFSYDVKMKEKGDIPEGYSVSREKKERFSLILESASTNQTSMYLCASSSTSGRIRNEQFFGPGTRLTVL.

V and J are TRBV20-1 and TRBJ2-3; D remains ambiguous. V lost 8 bases and J 6 bases, leaving 12 bases between the germline ends. The CDR3 is made up of 11 amino acids. CDR1 and CDR2 from the germline V gene are DFQATT and SNEGSKA (reference sequence). Here the CDR3 reads CSLTRGDTQYF. CDR3 in DNA: TGCAGTCTAACCAGAGGTGATACGCAGTATTTT.

Worth noting for this clone: Other DNA sequences in this specimen translate into the identical CDR3. V and J are TRBV9 and TRBJ2-5; 7 positions match TRBD1. CDR1 is SGDLS, CDR2 YYNGEE, per germline. The V and J ends lost 2 bases and 1 base, in that order; junction bases with no gene match: 2. The CDR3 sequence is 14 residues long. CDR3 DNA sequence: TGTGCCAGCAGCGTGGGGGACAGCCAAGAGACCCAGTACTTC. The encoded protein is CASSVGDSQETQYF.

The rearrangement uses TRBV11-2 and TRBJ1-1; weak D call: TRBD1 (5 bases). CDR3 length: 14 amino acids. Trimming left V 4 bases short and J 4 bases short, with 13 bases between. Germline V gives CDR1 SGHAT, CDR2 FQNNGV. Here the CDR3 reads CASSWGGGFTEAFF. The CDR3 bases are TGTGCCAGCAGCTGGGGGGGAGGATTCACTGAAGCTTTCTTT.

The V and J genes are TRBV6-4 and TRBJ2-3, with 10 positions matching TRBD2. With 4 bases clipped from V and 3 bases from J, the junction kept 4 bases outside the gene matches. This CDR3 comprises 15 residues. CDR1 is MRHNA, CDR2 SNTAGT, per germline. The CDR3 bases are TGTGCCAGCAGTGTGTTAGCGGGAGGTACAGATACGCAGTATTTT. Amino acids: CASSVLAGGTDTQYF.

This rearrangement joins TRBV28 to TRBJ2-5; no clear D gene. The DNA end is more similar to TRBJ2-7, so the J call may be wrong. The CDR3 is 11 amino acids. The germline V gene encodes CDR1 MDHEN and CDR2 SYDVKM. The CDR3 nucleotides are TGTGCCAGCAGTTTAAAGTACGAGCAGTACTTC. As protein: CASSLKYEQYF.

The chain joins TRBV7-6 to TRBJ2-7; TRBD2 matches 11 bases. Per the germline V gene, CDR1 is SGHVS and CDR2 is FNYEAQ. The CDR3 is 19 amino acids. V lost 3 bases to trimming and J lost 5 bases; unmatched junction nucleotides: 18. The CDR3 coding sequence is TGTGCCAGCAGCTTCTCAATGAAGGGAAGTAGCGGGAGGGCCCACGAGCAGTACTTC. It yields the protein CASSFSMKGSSGRAHEQYF.

The gene calls are TRBV28 and TRBJ2-7, with no clear D. The CDR3 spans 11 residues. Germline CDR1 reads MDHEN; CDR2 reads SYDVKM. V shed 5 bases and J shed 7 bases, with 9 bases lying between them. CDR3 in DNA: TGTGCCAGCAGTCTACGAGAGGAGCAGTACTTC. Protein sequence: CASSLREEQYF.

This clone was detected only once. This chain uses TRBV2 with TRBJ1-5, with D possibly matching TRBD1 (5 bases). There are 14 residues in the CDR3. Looked up from germline, CDR1 is SNHLY and CDR2 is FYNNEI. V was clipped by 6 bases and J by 4 bases, with 13 bases between them. In DNA, the CDR3 is TGTGCCAGCAGGGAAAACCAGGGAAATCAGCCCCAGCATTTT. It is translated as CASRENQGNQPQHF. Looking up the rest from reference TRBV2 and TRBJ1-5 gives the full variable domain: EPEVTQTPSHQVTQMGQEVILRCVPISNHLYFYWYRQILGQKVEFLVSFYNNEISEKSEIFDDQFSVERPDGSNFTLKIRSTKLEDSAMYFCASRENQGNQPQHFGDGTRLSIL.

J is TRBJ1-1 and V is TRBV28; no reliable D call. Trimming cost V 6 bases and J 1 base, with 12 bases left between them. Germline lookup yields CDR1 MDHEN and CDR2 SYDVKM. The CDR3 has 14 amino acids. Written as DNA, the CDR3 is TGTGCCAGCAGCCTAGCGGATGGGAACACTGAAGCTTTCTTT. Translation: CASSLADGNTEAFF.

This chain joins TRBV5-5 and TRBJ2-7; no reliable D call. This CDR3 spans 14 amino acids. Germline V gives CDR1 SGHKS, CDR2 YYEKEE (reference sequence). Trimming removed 0 bases from V and 2 bases from J, with 9 bases in between. DNA for the CDR3: TGTGCCAGCAGCTTGGAGGCGCAGGCCTACGAGCAGTACTTC. It is translated as CASSLEAQAYEQYF.

This clone was seen a handful of times. One junction end disagrees with the germline gene, perhaps due to a read error. This sequence joins TRBV28 and TRBJ1-4; 7 nucleotides agree with TRBD1. Germline V gene data show CDR1 as MDHEN and CDR2 as SYDVKM. This CDR3 has 12 residues. CDR3 DNA: TGTGCCAGCAGCTCTTCGATCCGGGACAGAAACTTT. Its protein is CASSSSIRDRNF.

This chain joins TRBV25-1 and TRBJ2-1; the D is unclear. Germline CDR1 MGHDK, CDR2 SYGVNS. The CDR3 consists of 11 residues. Between the trimmed V and J ends, which lost 1 base and 8 bases, there was a span of 3 bases. The DNA for the CDR3 is TGTGCCAGCAGTGAATCTCATGAGCAGTTCTTC. Translated, it gives CASSESHEQFF.

V and J are TRBV7-9 and TRBJ2-1, with a possible D match to TRBD1 (6 bases). V was clipped by 5 bases and J by 5 bases, with 16 bases between them. This CDR3 is built from 15 residues. Germline CDR1 is SEHNR and CDR2 is FQNEAQ (reference sequence). The CDR3 here is CASSKILGADNEQFF. CDR3 DNA: TGTGCCAGCAGCAAGATCTTGGGGGCGGACAATGAGCAGTTCTTC.

The rearrangement links TRBV11-2 to TRBJ2-1, with D maybe TRBD1 (5 bases). This CDR3 spans 12 amino acids. The germline CDR1 and CDR2 sequences are SGHAT and FQNNGV. The germline V and J ends were trimmed by 4 bases and 8 bases, with 9 bases remaining between them. CDR3 nucleotides: TGTGCCAGCAGCTCCAGGGTCTATGAGCAGTTCTTC. Encoded protein: CASSSRVYEQFF.

This clone showed up just once. The chain recombines TRBV28 with TRBJ1-2, with unresolved D. V lost 7 bases, J lost 6 bases, and 21 bases lay in between. The CDR3 has 15 amino acids. The V gene's germline CDR1 is MDHEN and CDR2 SYDVKM. CDR3 nucleotides: TGTGCCAGCATCGGGGAAGGCAGAGGGCACCATGGCTACACCTTC. It specifies CASIGEGRGHHGYTF.

The gene calls are TRBV27 and TRBJ1-6; 9 nucleotides align to TRBD1. CDR1 is MNHEY and CDR2 is SMNVEV in the germline V gene (reference sequence). V shed 3 bases and J 3 bases; nucleotides not matched to a gene: 12. The CDR3 covers 19 residues. This CDR3 is CASSFRDREFSGYNSPLHF. The CDR3 DNA is TGTGCCAGCAGTTTCCGGGACAGGGAGTTCTCCGGCTATAATTCACCCCTCCACTTT.